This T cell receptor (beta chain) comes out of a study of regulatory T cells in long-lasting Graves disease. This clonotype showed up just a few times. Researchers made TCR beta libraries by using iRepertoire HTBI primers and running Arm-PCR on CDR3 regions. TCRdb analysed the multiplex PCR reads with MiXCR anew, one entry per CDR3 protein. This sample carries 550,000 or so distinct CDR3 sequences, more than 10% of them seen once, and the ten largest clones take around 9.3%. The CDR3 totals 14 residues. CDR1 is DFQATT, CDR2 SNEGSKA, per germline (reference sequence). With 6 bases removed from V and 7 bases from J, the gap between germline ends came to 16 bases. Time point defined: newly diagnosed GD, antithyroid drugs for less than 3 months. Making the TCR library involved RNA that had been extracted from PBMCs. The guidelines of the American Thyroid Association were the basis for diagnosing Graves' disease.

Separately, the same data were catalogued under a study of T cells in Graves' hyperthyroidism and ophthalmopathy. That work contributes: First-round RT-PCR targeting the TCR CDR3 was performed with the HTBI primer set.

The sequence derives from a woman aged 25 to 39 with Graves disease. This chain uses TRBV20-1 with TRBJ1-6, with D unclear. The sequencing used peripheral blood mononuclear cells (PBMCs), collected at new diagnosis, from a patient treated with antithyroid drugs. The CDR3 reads CSARRSISNSPLHF. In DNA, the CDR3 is TGCAGTGCCCGGCGGTCCATTTCAAATTCACCCCTCCACTTT.